Each of the 25 T cell receptor beta chains below was sequenced from the same sample in a study of T-cell reconstitution after alpha-beta-depleted transplantation in children. Unique molecular identifiers tagged the TCRbeta library. TCRdb reprocessed the PCR reads with MiXCR, giving one entry per CDR3 protein. The sample carries some 300,000 distinct CDR3 sequences, about 9.5% recorded once. The specimen comprised PBMCs, sampled before TCRalphabeta/CD19-depleted stem cell transplant. The source is a boy younger than two with acute myeloid leukemia, due to receive a stem cell transplant.

This clonotype has more than one count but fewer than ten. The V gene is TRBV9, the J gene TRBJ2-7, with TRBD1 as a possible D gene (6 bases). The CDR3 runs 14 residues. Germline-derived CDR1 and CDR2 are SGDLS and YYNGEE. V was cut by 3 bases and J by 1 base, with 11 bases left in between. The CDR3 spells CASSASGTSYEQYF. The CDR3, as DNA: TGTGCCAGCAGCGCCTCCGGGACATCCTACGAGCAGTACTTC.

In its sample, this clonotype was seen a few times. The chain employs TRBV7-2 and TRBJ1-1; D possibly corresponds to TRBD1 (6 bases). The ends were cut back, 1 base at V and 0 bases at J, with 9 bases in the middle. The germline gives CDR1 SGHTA, CDR2 FQGNSA. The CDR3 consists of 15 residues. The CDR3 DNA reads TGTGCCAGCAGCTTAGGTTACAGGGTGAACACTGAAGCTTTCTTT. Amino acid sequence: CASSLGYRVNTEAFF.

This chain uses TRBV20-1 with TRBJ2-7; no clear D gene. V was trimmed by 3 bases and J by 3 bases, leaving 15 bases between them. The CDR3 spans 14 residues. The germline V gene has CDR1 DFQATT and CDR2 SNEGSKA (reference sequence). CDR3: CSARAPNSYYEQYF. In DNA form, the CDR3 reads TGCAGTGCTAGGGCCCCCAACAGCTACTACGAGCAGTACTTC.

There are many counts of this clonotype. The CDR3 loop is CASRTQGLAGSETQYF. DNA of the CDR3: TGTGCCAGCAGAACTCAGGGACTAGCGGGGTCGGAGACCCAGTACTTC. V gene TRBV12-3 or TRBV12-4 combines with J gene TRBJ2-5, with 13 bases lining up with TRBD2. Losses at the gene ends were 6 bases for V and 5 bases for J; bases not matched to a gene: 9. This CDR3 has 16 residues.

The sample holds many counts of this clonotype. The V call is TRBV28, the J call TRBJ2-3, with a possible D match to TRBD1 (6 bases). The germline gives CDR1 MDHEN, CDR2 SYDVKM. This CDR3 comprises 14 residues. Deletions cut 6 bases from V and 0 bases from J, with 10 bases between. CDR3 sequence (DNA): TGTGCCAGCAGGTGGGGGCTCAGCACAGATACGCAGTATTTT. Residues: CASRWGLSTDTQYF.

This clonotype has ten or more counts. The rearrangement links TRBV7-2 to TRBJ2-7; the D gene could be TRBD1 or TRBD2 (5 bases each). The CDR3 is made up of 13 amino acids. V lost 5 bases and J lost 3, with 11 bases in between. Germline CDR1 SGHTA, CDR2 FQGNSA. The CDR3, as DNA: TGTGCCAGCAGCCGGGACCCGTACTACGAGCAGTACTTC. Its protein product is CASSRDPYYEQYF.

Many counts were recorded for this clonotype. This rearrangement joins TRBV27 to TRBJ2-7; TRBD2 aligns across 8 bases. Germline V gives CDR1 MNHEY, CDR2 SMNVEV (reference sequence). The length of the CDR3 is 15 residues. V shed 0 bases, J shed 2 bases, and the junction held 3 bases outside the gene matches. The CDR3 coding sequence is TGTGCCAGCAGTTTATCTATCGGGGGGGCCTACGAGCAGTACTTC. As protein: CASSLSIGGAYEQYF.

This clonotype turned up a few times. V and J are TRBV18 and TRBJ1-1; TRBD1 might be the D (5 bases). There are 16 residues in the CDR3. Germline CDR1 reads KGHSH; CDR2 reads LQKENI. Trimming took 5 bases from V and 1 from J, leaving 17 bases between them. CDR3 protein: CASSSLGGGKNTEAFF. The CDR3 region has the DNA TGTGCCAGCTCATCCCTCGGGGGAGGGAAGAACACTGAAGCTTTCTTT. Drawing the rest from reference TRBV18 and TRBJ1-1, the complete variable domain is NAGVMQNPRHLVRRRGQEARLRCSPMKGHSHVYWYRQLPEEGLKFMVYLQKENIIDESGMPKERFSAEFPKEGPSILRIQQVVRGDSAAYFCASSSLGGGKNTEAFFGQGTRLTVV.

This clonotype was counted a few times. V gene TRBV6-5 combines with J gene TRBJ2-3; 8 positions agree with TRBD2. CDR3 size: 16 residues. V trimming: 1 base; J trimming: 2 bases; junction bases outside the gene matches: 5. Per the germline V gene, CDR1 is MNHEY and CDR2 is SVGAGI. This CDR3 is CASSYYSGRVTDTQYF. CDR3 in DNA: TGTGCCAGCAGTTACTACAGCGGGAGAGTCACAGATACGCAGTATTTT.

This clonotype has a count of ten or more. This chain uses TRBV29-1 with TRBJ2-2, with unresolved D. CDR3 size: 11 residues. Germline V gene lookup returns CDR1 SQVTM and CDR2 ANQGSEA. This chain's CDR3 is CSVANTGELFF. The CDR3 DNA reads as TGCAGTGTAGCGAACACCGGGGAGCTGTTTTTT.

In its sample, this clonotype was seen a few times. The chain employs TRBV14 and TRBJ1-2; 9 bases align to TRBD1. The CDR3 sequence is 15 residues long. Germline values: CDR1 SGHDN, CDR2 FVKESK. Trimming cost V 1 base and J 4 bases; bases outside gene matches: 4. CDR3 loop: CASSQAGTGTYGYTF. CDR3 sequence (DNA): TGTGCCAGCAGCCAAGCCGGGACAGGGACCTATGGCTACACCTTC.

This clonotype appeared many times. V is TRBV4-3 and J is TRBJ2-1; no clear D. V gave up 2 bases and J gave up 5 bases, with 13 bases separating them. This CDR3 is 15 amino acids long. The germline V gene encodes CDR1 LGHNA and CDR2 YSLEER. The CDR3 nucleotides are TGCGCCAGCAGCCAAACAGCCCGCCTCGACAATGAGCAGTTCTTC. Translating gives CASSQTARLDNEQFF.

This clonotype was recorded many times. The chain carries TRBV4-2 and TRBJ2-5; TRBD2 matches 8 bases. Germline CDR1 reads LGHNA; CDR2 reads YNFKEQ. CDR3 length: 17 residues. V shed 0 bases and J 1 base; nucleotides not matched to a gene: 7. This CDR3 is CASSQDKERGLQETQYF. In nucleotides, the CDR3 is TGTGCCAGCAGCCAAGATAAGGAGCGGGGGCTCCAAGAGACCCAGTACTTC.

This clonotype was seen repeatedly, ten times or more. The chain couples TRBV29-1 to TRBJ2-7; 7 bases fit TRBD2. CDR1 SQVTM and CDR2 ANQGSEA come from the germline V gene. J gave up 3 bases and V 4 bases, and 3 bases lay outside the gene matches. The CDR3 spans 12 residues. The CDR3 is CSVVRDYYEQYF. In DNA form, the CDR3 reads TGCAGCGTTGTTCGGGACTACTACGAGCAGTACTTC.

This clonotype has at least ten counts. The J gene is TRBJ2-3, the V gene TRBV27; TRBD2 is a possible D gene (6 bases). The length of the CDR3 is 14 residues. V was cut by 4 bases and J by 2 bases, with 10 bases left in between. The germline gives CDR1 MNHEY, CDR2 SMNVEV (reference sequence). The CDR3 protein is CASSWGLFTDTQYF. DNA of the CDR3: TGTGCCAGCAGTTGGGGACTTTTCACAGATACGCAGTATTTT.

In this sample, this clonotype turned up many times. This chain joins TRBV12-3 or TRBV12-4 and TRBJ2-7, with TRBD1 matching 8 bases. Trimming removed 1 base from V and 5 bases from J; junction bases left unmatched: 7. The CDR3 contains 15 residues. Here the CDR3 reads CASSLGARGLNEQYF. The CDR3 DNA reads as TGTGCCAGCAGTTTAGGCGCCAGGGGGCTAAACGAGCAGTACTTC.

This clonotype appeared many times. This chain links TRBV25-1 with TRBJ1-1; D not certain. CDR1 is MGHDK and CDR2 is SYGVNS in the germline V gene. V was pared by 7 bases and J by 2 bases, with 11 bases between. The CDR3 is 13 residues long. CDR3 sequence reads: CASNYDINTEAFF. In nucleotides, the CDR3 is TGTGCCAGCAATTATGACATTAACACTGAAGCTTTCTTT. Full variable domain (remainder filled in from reference TRBV25-1 and TRBJ1-1): EADIYQTPRYLVIGTGKKITLECSQTMGHDKMYWYQQDPGMELHLIHYSYGVNSTEKGDLSSESTVSRIRTEHFPLTLESARPSHTSQYLCASNYDINTEAFFGQGTRLTVV.

This clonotype appeared many times. This chain links TRBV29-1 with TRBJ1-2; D gene ambiguous. The CDR3 consists of 10 residues. The ends were cut back, 3 bases at V and 8 bases at J, with 7 bases in the middle. Germline values: CDR1 SQVTM, CDR2 ANQGSEA. Here the CDR3 DNA reads TGCAGCGTTGAGCGAGGAGGCTACACCTTC. This translates into CSVERGGYTF.

This clonotype was detected ten times or more. The chain is built from TRBV11-2 and TRBJ2-7; no firm D call. The V end was cut by 0 bases, the J end by 6 bases, with 9 bases between. CDR3 length equals 13 residues. CDR1 SGHAT and CDR2 FQNNGV come from the germline V gene. The CDR3 DNA is TGTGCCAGCAGCTTAGATAGGGCCCTCGAGCAGTACTTC. Protein: CASSLDRALEQYF.

The rearrangement links TRBV6-6 to TRBJ2-2; D is uncertain. The germline V gene encodes CDR1 MNHNY and CDR2 SVGAGI (reference sequence). This CDR3 is 13 amino acids long. V gave up 8 bases and J gave up 4 bases, with 11 bases separating them. The CDR3 loop reads CASHLGLTGELFF. The CDR3, as DNA: TGTGCCAGCCATCTGGGCCTCACCGGGGAGCTGTTTTTT.

This clonotype was detected a few times. The chain employs TRBV30 and TRBJ2-3, with 7 positions matching TRBD1. Per the germline V gene, CDR1 is GTSNPN and CDR2 is SVGIG (reference sequence). There are 16 residues in the CDR3. After removal of 0 bases from V and 0 bases from J, the junction contained 6 bases not matched to a gene. CDR3 nucleotide sequence: TGTGCCTGGAGTGTAATAGGACAGGATAGCACAGATACGCAGTATTTT. It codes for CAWSVIGQDSTDTQYF.

This clonotype has only a few counts. V gene TRBV4-3 combines with J gene TRBJ2-1; a possible D gene is TRBD2 (7 bases). V lost 1 base and J 8 bases, leaving 12 bases between the germline ends. Germline V gives CDR1 LGHNA, CDR2 YSLEER. The CDR3 covers 14 residues. The chain's CDR3 is CASSQGGAGDEQFF. The CDR3 DNA reads as TGCGCCAGCAGCCAAGGGGGGGCGGGAGATGAGCAGTTCTTC.

The chain is built from TRBV10-3 and TRBJ2-3, with 9 bases matching TRBD2. Germline CDR1 is ENHRY and CDR2 is SYGVKD. The length of the CDR3 is 14 residues. The trim removed 8 bases at V and 2 bases at J, leaving 5 bases unmatched. The CDR3 protein is CAIGTSNPTDTQYF. DNA for the CDR3: TGTGCCATCGGGACTAGCAATCCCACAGATACGCAGTATTTT.

This clonotype came up many times. The DNA for the CDR3 is TGTGCCAGCAGTTACTCGTCAGGTTACGGGGAGCTGTTTTTT. Translation: CASSYSSGYGELFF. J is TRBJ2-2 and V is TRBV6-5; D uncertain. The germline V and J ends were trimmed by 0 bases and 7 bases, with 9 bases remaining between them. CDR3 length: 14 residues. Per the germline V gene, CDR1 is MNHEY and CDR2 is SVGAGI.

This clonotype has at least ten counts. The chain is built from TRBV6-2 or TRBV6-3 and TRBJ2-7; tentatively, D is TRBD1 (6 bases). Germline V CDR1 and CDR2: MNHEY, SVGEGT. The length of the CDR3 is 14 residues. V gave up 6 bases and J gave up 4 bases, with 16 bases separating them. The CDR3: CASSPPTGWYEQYF. Written as DNA, the CDR3 is TGTGCCAGCAGCCCGCCGACAGGTTGGTACGAGCAGTACTTC.